This T cell receptor (beta chain) appears in the sequencing data of a study of CD8 T cells in Susac syndrome. The germline CDR1 and CDR2 sequences are MGHDK and SYGVNS. Unmatched junction bases numbered 13, after V lost 6 bases and J lost 5 bases. The CDR3 extends over 17 amino acids. Peripheral blood CD8+ and CD4+ T cells were profiled by TCR beta sequencing. It was treatment-naive patients with stable or active relapsing-remitting disease who made up the multiple sclerosis controls. In contrast to the negatively isolated CD8+ and CD4+ T cells, TEMRA cells were FACS-enriched. Random-hexamer reverse transcription was applied to about 0.45 to 1 ug RNA. TCRdb itself ran the immunoSEQ multiplex PCR reads through MiXCR, one entry per CDR3 protein. This table has around 270,000 distinct CDR3 sequences, approximately 89% appearing once.

This receptor was taken from a human donor with multiple sclerosis. The V and J genes are TRBV25-1 and TRBJ2-1; TRBD2 matches at 10 bases. Material: CD8+ T cells from PBMCs. This CDR3 is CASSRRFVAGGNNEQFF. For the CDR3, the DNA is TGTGCCAGCAGCCGTCGGTTTGTAGCGGGAGGAAACAATGAGCAGTTCTTC.